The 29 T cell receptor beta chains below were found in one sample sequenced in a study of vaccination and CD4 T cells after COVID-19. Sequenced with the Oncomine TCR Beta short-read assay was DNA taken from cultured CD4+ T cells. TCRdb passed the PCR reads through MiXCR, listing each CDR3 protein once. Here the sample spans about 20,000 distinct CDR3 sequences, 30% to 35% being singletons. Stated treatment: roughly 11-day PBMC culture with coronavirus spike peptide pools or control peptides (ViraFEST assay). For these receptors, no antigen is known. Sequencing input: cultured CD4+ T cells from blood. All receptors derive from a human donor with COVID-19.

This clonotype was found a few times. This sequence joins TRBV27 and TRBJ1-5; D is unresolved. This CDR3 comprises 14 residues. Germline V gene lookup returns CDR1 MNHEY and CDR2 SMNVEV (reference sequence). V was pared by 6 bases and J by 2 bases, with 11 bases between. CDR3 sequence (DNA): TGTGCCAGCAGCTCAGGACTAGGCAATCAGCCCCAGCATTTT. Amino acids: CASSSGLGNQPQHF.

Here the CDR3 reads CSARDGLYPRGNQPQHF. The CDR3 DNA reads TGCAGTGCTAGAGATGGATTATATCCTAGGGGGAATCAGCCCCAGCATTTT. The chain joins TRBV20-1 to TRBJ1-5; possible D gene TRBD1, 6 bases. The CDR3 length is 17 residues. Germline CDR1 and CDR2: DFQATT and SNEGSKA (reference sequence). Trimming removed 0 bases from V and 4 bases from J, with 19 bases in between.

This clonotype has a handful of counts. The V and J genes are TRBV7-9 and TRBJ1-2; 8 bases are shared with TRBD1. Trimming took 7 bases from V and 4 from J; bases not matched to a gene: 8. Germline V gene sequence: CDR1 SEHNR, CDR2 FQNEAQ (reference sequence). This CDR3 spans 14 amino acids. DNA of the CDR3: TGTGCCAGCAACATACAGGGGGAAAGCTATGGCTACACCTTC. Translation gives CASNIQGESYGYTF.

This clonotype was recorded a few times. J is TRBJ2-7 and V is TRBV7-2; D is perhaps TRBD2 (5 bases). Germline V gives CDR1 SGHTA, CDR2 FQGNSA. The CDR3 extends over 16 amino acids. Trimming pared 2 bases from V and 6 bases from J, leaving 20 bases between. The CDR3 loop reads CASSLTPPGMVSEQYF. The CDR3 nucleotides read TGTGCCAGCAGCTTAACCCCCCCGGGGATGGTCTCCGAGCAGTACTTC.

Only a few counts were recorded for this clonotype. The CDR3 DNA reads as TGTGCCAGCAGCTTGGAGGGGTACCCTAACTATGGCTACACCTTC. Translation gives CASSLEGYPNYGYTF. This rearrangement joins TRBV5-4 to TRBJ1-2, with D perhaps TRBD1 (5 bases). Germline V gene sequence: CDR1 SGHNT, CDR2 YYREEE (reference sequence). The CDR3 length is 15 residues. With 0 bases removed from V and 0 bases from J, the gap between germline ends came to 9 bases.

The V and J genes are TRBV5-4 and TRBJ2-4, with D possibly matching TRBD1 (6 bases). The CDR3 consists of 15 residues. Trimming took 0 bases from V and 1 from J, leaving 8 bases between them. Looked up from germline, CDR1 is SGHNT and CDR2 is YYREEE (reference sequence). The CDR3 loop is CASSLAGEAKNIQYF. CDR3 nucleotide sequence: TGTGCCAGCAGCTTGGCAGGGGAGGCCAAAAACATTCAGTACTTC.

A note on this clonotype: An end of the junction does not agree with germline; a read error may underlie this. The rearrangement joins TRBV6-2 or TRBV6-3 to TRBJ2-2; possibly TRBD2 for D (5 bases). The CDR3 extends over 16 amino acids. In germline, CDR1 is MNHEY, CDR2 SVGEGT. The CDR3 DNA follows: TGTGCCAGCAGTCACTCCCGACTAAAGGGCACCGGGGAGCTGTTTTTT. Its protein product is CASSHSRLKGTGELFF.

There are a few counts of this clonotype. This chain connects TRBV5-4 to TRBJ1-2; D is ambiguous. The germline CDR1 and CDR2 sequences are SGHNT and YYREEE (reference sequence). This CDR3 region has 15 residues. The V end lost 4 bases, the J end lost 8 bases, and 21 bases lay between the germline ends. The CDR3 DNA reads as TGTGCCAGCAGCCCACTGACTACCGACTCACCGGGCTACACCTTC. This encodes CASSPLTTDSPGYTF.

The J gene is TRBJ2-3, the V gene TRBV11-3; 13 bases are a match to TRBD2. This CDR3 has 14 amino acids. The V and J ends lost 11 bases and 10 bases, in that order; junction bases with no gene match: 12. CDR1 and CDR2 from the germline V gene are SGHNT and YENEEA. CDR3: CAVSLAGGTNAQYF. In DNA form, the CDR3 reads TGTGCCGTATCACTAGCGGGGGGGACTAATGCGCAGTATTTT.

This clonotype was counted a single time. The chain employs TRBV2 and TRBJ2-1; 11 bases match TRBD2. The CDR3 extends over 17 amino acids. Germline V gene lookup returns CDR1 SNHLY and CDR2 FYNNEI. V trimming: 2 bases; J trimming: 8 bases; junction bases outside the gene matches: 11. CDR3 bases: TGTGCCAGCAGTGAATGGACAATAGCGGGGGGGCGTGATGAGCAGTTCTTC. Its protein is CASSEWTIAGGRDEQFF.

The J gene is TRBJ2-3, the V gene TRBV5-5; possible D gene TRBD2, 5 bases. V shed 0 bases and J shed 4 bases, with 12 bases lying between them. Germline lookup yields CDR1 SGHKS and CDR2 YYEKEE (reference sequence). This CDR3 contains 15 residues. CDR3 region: CASSLDPLGADTQYF. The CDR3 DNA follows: TGTGCCAGCAGCTTGGACCCGCTCGGGGCAGATACGCAGTATTTT.

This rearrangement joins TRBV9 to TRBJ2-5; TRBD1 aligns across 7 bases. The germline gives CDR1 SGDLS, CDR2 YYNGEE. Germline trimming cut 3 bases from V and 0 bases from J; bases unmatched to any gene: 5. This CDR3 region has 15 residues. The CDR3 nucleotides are TGTGCCAGCAGCGCGAGGACAGGAAACCAAGAGACCCAGTACTTC. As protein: CASSARTGNQETQYF. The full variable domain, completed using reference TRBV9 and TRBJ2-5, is DSGVTQTPKHLITATGQRVTLRCSPRSGDLSVYWYQQSLDQGLQFLIQYYNGEERAKGNILERFSAQQFPDLHSELNLSSLELGDSALYFCASSARTGNQETQYFGPGTRLLVL.

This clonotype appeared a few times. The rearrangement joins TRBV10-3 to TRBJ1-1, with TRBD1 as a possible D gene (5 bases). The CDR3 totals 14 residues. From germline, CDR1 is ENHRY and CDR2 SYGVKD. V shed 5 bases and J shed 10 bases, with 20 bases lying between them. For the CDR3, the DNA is TGTGCCATCAGTTCAGAGGGACCCCTCGGGACAGCTTTCTTT. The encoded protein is CAISSEGPLGTAFF.

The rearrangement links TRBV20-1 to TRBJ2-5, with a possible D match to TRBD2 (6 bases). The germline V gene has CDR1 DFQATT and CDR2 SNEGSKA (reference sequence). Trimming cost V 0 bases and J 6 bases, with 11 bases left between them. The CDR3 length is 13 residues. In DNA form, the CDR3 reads TGCAGTGCTAGAGATACTAGCTTACAGACCCAGTACTTC. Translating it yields CSARDTSLQTQYF.

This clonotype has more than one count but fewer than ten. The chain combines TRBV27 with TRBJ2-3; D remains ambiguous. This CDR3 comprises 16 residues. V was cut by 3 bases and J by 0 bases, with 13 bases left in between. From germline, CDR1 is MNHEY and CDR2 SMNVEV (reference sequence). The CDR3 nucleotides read TGTGCCAGCAGTTTGTGGGTACAAATTAGCACAGATACGCAGTATTTT. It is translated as CASSLWVQISTDTQYF.

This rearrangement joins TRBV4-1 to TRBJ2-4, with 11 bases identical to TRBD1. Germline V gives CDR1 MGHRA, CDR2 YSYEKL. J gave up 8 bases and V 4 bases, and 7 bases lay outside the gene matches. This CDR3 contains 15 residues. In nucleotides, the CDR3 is TGCGCCAGCAGCCTACCGGGACAGGGGGTATACATTCAGTACTTC. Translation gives CASSLPGQGVYIQYF.

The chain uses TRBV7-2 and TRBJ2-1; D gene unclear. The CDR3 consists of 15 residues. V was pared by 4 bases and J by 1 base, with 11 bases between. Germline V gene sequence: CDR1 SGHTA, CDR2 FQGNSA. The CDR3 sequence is CASSSQGRSYNEQFF. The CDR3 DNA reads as TGTGCCAGCAGCTCCCAAGGCAGGTCCTACAATGAGCAGTTCTTC.

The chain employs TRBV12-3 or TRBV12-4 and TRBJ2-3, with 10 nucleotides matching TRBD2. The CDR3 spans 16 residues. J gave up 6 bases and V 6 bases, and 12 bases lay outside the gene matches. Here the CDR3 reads CASRRISGGAGDTQYF. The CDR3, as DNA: TGTGCCAGCAGAAGAATAAGCGGGGGGGCCGGGGATACGCAGTATTTT.

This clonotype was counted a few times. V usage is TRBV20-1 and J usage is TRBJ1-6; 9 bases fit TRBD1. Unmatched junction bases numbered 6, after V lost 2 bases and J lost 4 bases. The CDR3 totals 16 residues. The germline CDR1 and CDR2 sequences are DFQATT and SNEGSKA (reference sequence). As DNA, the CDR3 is TGCAGTGCTAGACTGGGGACAGGGCCATATAATTCACCCCTCCACTTT. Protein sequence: CSARLGTGPYNSPLHF.

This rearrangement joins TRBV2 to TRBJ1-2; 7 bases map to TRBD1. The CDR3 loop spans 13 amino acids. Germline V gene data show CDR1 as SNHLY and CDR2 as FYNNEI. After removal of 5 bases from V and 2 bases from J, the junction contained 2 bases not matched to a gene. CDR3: CASSRQGNYGYTF. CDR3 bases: TGTGCCAGCAGTCGACAGGGAAACTATGGCTACACCTTC. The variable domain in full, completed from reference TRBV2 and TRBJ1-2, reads EPEVTQTPSHQVTQMGQEVILRCVPISNHLYFYWYRQILGQKVEFLVSFYNNEISEKSEIFDDQFSVERPDGSNFTLKIRSTKLEDSAMYFCASSRQGNYGYTFGSGTRLTVV.

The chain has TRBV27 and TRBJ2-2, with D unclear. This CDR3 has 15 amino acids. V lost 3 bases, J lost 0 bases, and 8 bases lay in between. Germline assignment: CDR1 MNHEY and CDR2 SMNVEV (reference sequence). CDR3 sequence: CASSFDKPNTGELFF. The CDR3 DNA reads TGTGCCAGCAGTTTCGACAAGCCGAACACCGGGGAGCTGTTTTTT.

The CDR3 region is CASSLNTDTQYF. The CDR3 nucleotides read TGTGCCAGCAGCTTAAACACAGATACGCAGTATTTT. The chain joins TRBV11-2 to TRBJ2-3; D remains ambiguous. V was shortened by 2 bases and J by 2 bases, with 2 bases between the two germline ends. CDR1 and CDR2 from the germline V gene are SGHAT and FQNNGV. This CDR3 has 12 residues.

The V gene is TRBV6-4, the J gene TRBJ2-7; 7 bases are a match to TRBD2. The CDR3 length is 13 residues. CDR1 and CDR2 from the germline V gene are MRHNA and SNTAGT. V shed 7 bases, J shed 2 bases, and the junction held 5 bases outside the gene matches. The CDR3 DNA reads TGTGCCAGCATTGATGGGGGGGCCTACGAGCAGTACTTC. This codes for CASIDGGAYEQYF.

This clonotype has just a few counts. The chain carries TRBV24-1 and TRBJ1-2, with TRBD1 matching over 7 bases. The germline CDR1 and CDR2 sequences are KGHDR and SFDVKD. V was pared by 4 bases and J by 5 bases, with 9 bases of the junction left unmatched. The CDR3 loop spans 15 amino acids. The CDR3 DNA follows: TGTGCCACCAGTGAGGCTGACAGGGTTGGGTATGGCTACACCTTC. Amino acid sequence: CATSEADRVGYGYTF.

In DNA, the CDR3 is TGTGCCAGCAGACCCGGGGGCTCGAACACTGAAGCTTTCTTT. This sequence encodes CASRPGGSNTEAFF. This sequence joins TRBV6-2 or TRBV6-3 and TRBJ1-1, with D tentatively TRBD1 (6 bases). The ends were cut back, 6 bases at V and 1 base at J, with 12 bases in the middle. Per germline, CDR1 MNHEY and CDR2 SVGEGT. This CDR3 region has 14 residues.

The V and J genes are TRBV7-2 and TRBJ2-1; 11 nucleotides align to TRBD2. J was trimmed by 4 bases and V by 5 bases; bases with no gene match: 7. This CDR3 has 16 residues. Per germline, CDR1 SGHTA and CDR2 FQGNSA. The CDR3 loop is CASSAQLAGAYNEQFF. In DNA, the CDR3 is TGTGCCAGCAGCGCCCAACTAGCGGGGGCTTACAATGAGCAGTTCTTC.

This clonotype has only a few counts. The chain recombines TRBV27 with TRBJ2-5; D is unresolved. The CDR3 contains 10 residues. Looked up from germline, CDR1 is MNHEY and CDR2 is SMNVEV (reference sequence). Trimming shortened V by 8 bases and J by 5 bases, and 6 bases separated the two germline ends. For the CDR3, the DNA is TGTGCCAGCGCTCGGGAGACCCAGTACTTC. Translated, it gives CASARETQYF.

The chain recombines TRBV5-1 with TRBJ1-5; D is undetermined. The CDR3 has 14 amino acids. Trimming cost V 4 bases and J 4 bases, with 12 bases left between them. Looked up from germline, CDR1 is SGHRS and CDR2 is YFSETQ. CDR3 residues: CASSPAEGNQPQHF. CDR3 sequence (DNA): TGCGCCAGCAGCCCGGCGGAGGGAAATCAGCCCCAGCATTTT. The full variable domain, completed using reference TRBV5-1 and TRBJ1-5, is KAGVTQTPRYLIKTRGQQVTLSCSPISGHRSVSWYQQTPGQGLQFLFEYFSETQRNKGNFPGRFSGRQFSNSRSEMNVSTLELGDSALYLCASSPAEGNQPQHFGDGTRLSIL.

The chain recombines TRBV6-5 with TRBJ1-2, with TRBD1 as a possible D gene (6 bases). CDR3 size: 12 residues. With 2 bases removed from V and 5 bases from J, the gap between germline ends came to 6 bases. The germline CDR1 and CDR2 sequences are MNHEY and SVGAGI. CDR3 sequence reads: CASSYRGYGYTF. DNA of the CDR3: TGTGCCAGCAGTTACAGGGGGTATGGCTACACCTTC.